Shown below are 8 T cell receptor beta chains from a single sample sequenced in a study of blood T cell repertoires in COVID-19. Repertoires were generated with immunoSEQ multiplex PCR, while TCRdb's copy carries only in-frame clones and drops some. Of fewer than 120,000 clones detected, about three quarters appear once; the ten largest clones hold around 16%. The sequenced sample consisted of peripheral blood. The source of these receptors is a woman aged 80 or over with active or convalescent COVID-19.

The CDR3 is CASSLDAGPDVEKLFF. CDR3 DNA sequence: TGTGCCAGCAGCTTAGACGCGGGGCCCGACGTGGAAAAACTGTTTTTT. The chain employs TRBV11-1 and TRBJ1-4, with D tentatively TRBD1 (5 bases). Trimming pared 1 base from V and 8 bases from J, leaving 17 bases between. Germline V gene sequence: CDR1 SGHAT, CDR2 FQDESV (reference sequence). CDR3 length: 16 amino acids. The complete variable domain, with remaining parts taken from reference TRBV11-1 and TRBJ1-4, reads EAEVAQSPRYKITEKSQAVAFWCDPISGHATLYWYRQILGQGPELLVQFQDESVVDDSQLPKDRFSAERLKGVDSTLKIQPAELGDSAMYLCASSLDAGPDVEKLFFGSGTQLSVL.

The genes are TRBV5-4 and TRBJ1-6, with 8 nucleotides matching TRBD1. Germline V gene lookup returns CDR1 SGHNT and CDR2 YYREEE (reference sequence). The CDR3 sequence is 14 residues long. The V gene end was trimmed by 0 bases and the J gene end by 7 bases; junction bases not matched to a gene: 0. DNA of the CDR3: TGTGCCAGCAGCTTGGACAGGGGGAATTCACCCCTCCACTTT. It specifies CASSLDRGNSPLHF.

This chain uses TRBV27 with TRBJ2-1; 10 bases match TRBD2. The CDR3 runs to 18 residues. After removal of 5 bases from V and 1 base from J, the junction contained 11 bases not matched to a gene. Germline CDR1 and CDR2: MNHEY and SMNVEV (reference sequence). For the CDR3, the DNA is TGTGCCAGCAGTCCCCGGACTAGCGGTATTAGGTCCTACAATGAGCAGTTCTTC. This encodes CASSPRTSGIRSYNEQFF.

The chain is built from TRBV7-2 and TRBJ2-2, with 12 bases identical to TRBD2. CDR1 SGHTA and CDR2 FQGNSA come from the germline V gene. The CDR3 has 16 residues. Trimming took 8 bases from V and 5 from J; bases not matched to a gene: 9. The CDR3 reads CASRLGLAGFTGELFF. The CDR3 bases are TGTGCCAGCCGACTTGGACTAGCGGGATTTACCGGGGAGCTGTTTTTT.

J is TRBJ2-3 and V is TRBV28; TRBD1 aligns across 7 bases. Germline V lookup: CDR1 MDHEN, CDR2 SYDVKM. Germline trimming cut 4 bases from V and 5 bases from J; bases unmatched to any gene: 12. This CDR3 spans 16 amino acids. The CDR3 region is CASSSPVPGQLDTQYF. In DNA form, the CDR3 reads TGTGCCAGCAGTTCACCTGTCCCGGGACAGTTAGATACGCAGTATTTT.

The chain is built from TRBV3-1 (or the pseudogene TRBV3-2) and TRBJ2-7, with D possibly matching TRBD2 (5 bases). The V gene lost 2 bases and the J gene lost 2 bases, with 13 bases spanning the gap. There are 15 residues in the CDR3. The germline CDR1 and CDR2 sequences are LGHDT and YNNKEL (reference sequence). Written as DNA, the CDR3 is TGTGCCAGCAGCCAACCGGGAAATCTCGCCTACGAGCAGTACTTC. Its translation: CASSQPGNLAYEQYF.

The CDR3 protein is CASSILRSSYNEQFF. The CDR3 DNA is TGTGCCAGCAGCATCTTGAGGAGCTCCTACAATGAGCAGTTCTTC. This rearrangement joins TRBV7-8 to TRBJ2-1; D gene uncertain. In germline, CDR1 is SGHVS, CDR2 FQNEAQ. The CDR3 totals 15 residues. V lost 5 bases, J lost 0 bases, and 11 bases lay in between.

This sequence joins TRBV30 and TRBJ1-1; TRBD1 agrees at 7 bases. The CDR3 sequence is 13 residues long. The germline gives CDR1 GTSNPN, CDR2 SVGIG (reference sequence). J gave up 4 bases and V 0 bases, and 2 bases lay outside the gene matches. The CDR3 DNA reads as TGTGCCTGGAGTGTCGACAGGGCCACTGAAGCTTTCTTT. This gives the protein CAWSVDRATEAFF.